This T cell receptor beta chain was identified in a study of T cells after yellow fever vaccination (dated by TCRdb to between 2018 and 2020). Concerning the study at large: Libraries from fractions with low cell numbers were prepared with the SMART-Seq v4 Ultra Low Input RNA kit. To follow T-cell clones before and after primary and booster YFV17D yellow fever vaccination, bulk TCR alpha and beta repertoires were sequenced over time. Two healthy male donors, one aged 18 to 29 and one aged 30 to 40 years, were included in the cohort. Blood was collected at multiple timepoints before and after primary and secondary immunization, and bulk PBMC replicates and cell subsets were isolated. The investigation overall reported the following: A small share of clonotypes was detected in both CD4 and CD8 compartments, with the overlap likely arising from convergent recombination. Because the study included only a couple of donors, the extent to which the findings can be generalized is limited. The secondary T-cell response was found to be weaker but faster than the primary response, with a peak reached on day 5 rather than on day 15. After the booster, most clones that had expanded after primary vaccination were detected again (around 96% of CD4 and under 90% of CD8), suggesting broad maintenance of memory. Computational filtering was needed because FACS-sorted repertoires could contain abundant contaminating clonotypes from the bulk population.

The treatment or condition label for this specimen denotes: live attenuated yellow fever vaccine strain. At each blood-draw timepoint, two biological replicates of bulk PBMCs were obtained. A standard Ficoll-Paque protocol was used to isolate PBMCs from peripheral blood. TriZol was used to extract RNA from bulk PBMCs, from CD4 and CD8 fractions, and from dextramer-positive and dextramer-negative fractions. With regard to this clonotype: This receptor's antigen is unknown. Qualities for individual bases were not recorded, and no much larger clone is one base off.

The CDR3, cysteine through phenylalanine, is 15 amino acids long. The retained sequence is limited to the CDR3, 45 bases, with the frame set at the first base. V trim: 1 base; J trim: 4 bases; unmatched bases: 4. Via the germline V gene (reference sequence), CDR1 is LNHNV and CDR2 YYDKDF. Synthesis of TCR cDNA relied on 5'RACE template switching, a step that introduced a universal primer site along with unique molecular identifiers. cDNA synthesis was primed from both the TCR alpha and TCR beta constant segments. Library amplification involved two PCR steps, and the second step added sample barcodes and sequencing adapters. Sequencing of libraries was performed on Illumina HiSeq 2500 (2x100 bp) or NovaSeq (2x150 bp). Per the authors' processing: MIGEC handled demultiplexing of reads and collapsing into UMI consensus sequences, while MiXCR performed V(D)J alignment. Clonotypes responding to the vaccine were identified with edgeR on replicate PBMC samples, with the criteria of FDR below 0.01 and a log2 fold change above 5 up to day 15. Each bulk clonotype was labeled CD4 or CD8 based on which sequenced repertoire, CD4 or CD8, contained the clonotype at higher abundance. The public reads were quality trimmed at Q25 with fastp and then assembled into clones with MiXCR by TCRdb, keeping productive beta chains. One record per CDR3 amino acid sequence lists the most common genes and DNA. Clone size and V and J calls follow TCRdb, not the original study. Here the sample has 450,000 to 550,000 distinct CDR3 sequences; around a fifth occur a single time. The ten largest clones add up to roughly a sixth of the sample.

The receptor chain draws on TRBV15 and TRBJ1-2, with 9 bases matching TRBD1. The sequence was collected from a young man who received the YFV17D yellow fever vaccine. The sequenced sample was PBMCs, obtained roughly 23 days after the first yellow fever vaccination. The sequenced DNA: TGTGCCACCAGCAGAGGGACAGGGGACCTCTATGGCTACACCTTC. This codes for CATSRGTGDLYGYTF.